These 20 T cell receptor beta chains were sequenced from one sample in a study of beta chain features in type 1 diabetes. The entirety of the isolated RNA underwent reverse transcription, so expressed TCRB transcripts were sequenced. The protocol was immunoSEQ multiplex PCR, while the TCRdb copy is restricted to in-frame clones and leaves out a portion. The table records some 180,000 clones, approximately 13% of them present only once. Sequenced sample: central memory CD4+ T cells from blood. The receptor set was obtained from a woman aged 18-30 years in good health.

The V and J genes are TRBV11-3 and TRBJ2-1; 12 bases line up with TRBD2. This CDR3 region has 15 residues. The V segment lost 5 bases and the J segment 5 bases; nucleotides outside the gene matches: 4. Germline V lookup: CDR1 SGHNT, CDR2 YENEEA. CDR3 amino acids: CASSLGLAGNNEQFF. As DNA, the CDR3 is TGTGCCAGCAGCCTAGGACTAGCGGGAAACAATGAGCAGTTCTTC.

This clone has a handful of counts. The chain couples TRBV5-1 to TRBJ1-4; D call uncertain. The CDR3 covers 15 residues. V lost 0 bases and J lost 4, with 10 bases in between. CDR1 is SGHRS, CDR2 YFSETQ, per germline. This CDR3 reads CASSLVGQVNEKLFF. CDR3 bases: TGCGCCAGCAGCTTGGTTGGTCAGGTTAATGAAAAACTGTTTTTT.

This chain connects TRBV5-4 to TRBJ2-7; TRBD1 aligns across 7 bases. CDR1 is SGHNT, CDR2 YYREEE, per germline (reference sequence). This CDR3 contains 15 residues. With V trimmed by 0 bases and J by 0 bases, 3 bases remained unmatched. CDR3 nucleotide sequence: TGTGCCAGCAGCTTGGGGACAGGCAGCTCCTACGAGCAGTACTTC. This translates into CASSLGTGSSYEQYF.

The table lists this clone with a few counts. The DNA for the CDR3 is TGTGCCAGCAGCCAGGGACTAGCGGGACGTGAGCAGTTCTTC. This translates into CASSQGLAGREQFF. The chain is built from TRBV7-3 and TRBJ2-1; the match to TRBD2 covers 13 bases. The germline V gene encodes CDR1 SGHTA and CDR2 FQGTGA. The CDR3 covers 14 residues. Trimming at V came to 5 bases and at J to 9 bases, leaving 4 bases not matched to a gene.

The V call is TRBV5-4, the J call TRBJ2-3; tentatively, D is TRBD2 (6 bases). The CDR3 extends over 14 amino acids. Between the trimmed V and J ends, which lost 2 bases and 5 bases, there was a span of 12 bases. Germline values: CDR1 SGHNT, CDR2 YYREEE (reference sequence). CDR3 DNA: TGTGCCAGCAGCTTTAAGACAGCGGGAGATACGCAGTATTTT. Its protein is CASSFKTAGDTQYF.

This clone was observed a few times. The chain recombines TRBV7-3 with TRBJ2-1; 7 nucleotides agree with TRBD2. This CDR3 has 14 amino acids. Looked up from germline, CDR1 is SGHTA and CDR2 is FQGTGA. V lost 11 bases and J lost 7; bases outside the gene matches: 14. The CDR3, as DNA: TGTGCCTCCCTGCGGTTGGCGGGAGTTAATGAGCAGTTCTTC. Translated: CASLRLAGVNEQFF. The full variable domain, rest sourced from reference TRBV7-3 and TRBJ2-1, is GAGVSQTPSNKVTEKGKYVELRCDPISGHTALYWYRQSLGQGPEFLIYFQGTGAADDSGLPNDRFFAVRPEGSVSTLKIQRTERGDSAVYLCASLRLAGVNEQFFGPGTRLTVL.

The chain links TRBV28 to TRBJ2-6, with 8 bases identical to TRBD1. V was pared by 6 bases and J by 2 bases, with 6 bases of the junction left unmatched. CDR3 length: 16 residues. Germline CDR1 and CDR2: MDHEN and SYDVKM. The CDR3, as DNA: TGTGCCAGCAGCTGGACAGGGAGTCCTGGGGCCAACGTCCTGACTTTC. This gives the protein CASSWTGSPGANVLTF.

In this sample, this clone turned up a few times. V usage is TRBV30 and J usage is TRBJ1-5, with D perhaps TRBD1 (5 bases). Trimming pared 0 bases from V and 7 bases from J, leaving 19 bases between. Per germline, CDR1 GTSNPN and CDR2 SVGIG (reference sequence). CDR3 length equals 16 residues. The CDR3 protein is CAWSVGPGGRGQPQHF. CDR3 sequence (DNA): TGTGCCTGGAGTGTAGGTCCGGGTGGAAGGGGACAGCCCCAGCATTTT. The whole variable domain, remainder taken from reference TRBV30 and TRBJ1-5, is SQTIHQWPATLVQPVGSPLSLECTVEGTSNPNLYWYRQAAGRGLQLLFYSVGIGQISSEVPQNLSASRPQDRQFILSSKKLLLSDSGFYLCAWSVGPGGRGQPQHFGDGTRLSIL.

V is TRBV9 and J is TRBJ2-7, with D perhaps matching TRBD2 (7 bases). V shed 4 bases and J shed 3 bases, with 23 bases lying between them. Germline loops: CDR1 SGDLS, CDR2 YYNGEE. This CDR3 comprises 17 residues. The CDR3 protein is CASSPRGGSSGYYEQYF. CDR3 coding DNA: TGTGCCAGCAGCCCGAGGGGGGGGAGTAGCGGCTACTACGAGCAGTACTTC.

The rearrangement uses TRBV19 and TRBJ2-2; the D gene is possibly TRBD2 (6 bases). This CDR3 has 15 amino acids. Germline V CDR1 and CDR2: LNHDA, SQIVND (reference sequence). Between the trimmed V and J ends, which lost 6 bases and 6 bases, there was a span of 17 bases. Here the CDR3 DNA reads TGTGCCAGTAGCCCCGTGAGGGCGGGACCCGGGGAGCTGTTTTTT. This encodes CASSPVRAGPGELFF. Complete variable domain (other parts from reference TRBV19 and TRBJ2-2): DGGITQSPKYLFRKEGQNVTLSCEQNLNHDAMYWYRQDPGQGLRLIYYSQIVNDFQKGDIAEGYSVSREKKESFPLTVTSAQKNPTAFYLCASSPVRAGPGELFFGEGSRLTVL.

This clone has just a few counts. This chain uses TRBV29-1 with TRBJ2-7; a possible D gene is TRBD2 (5 bases). Germline values: CDR1 SQVTM, CDR2 ANQGSEA. The CDR3 sequence is 15 residues long. V lost 7 bases to trimming and J lost 5 bases, with 24 bases between them. CDR3 sequence reads: CSATGNNYERDEQYF. The CDR3 DNA follows: TGCAGCGCCACCGGGAACAACTACGAACGTGACGAGCAGTACTTC.

CDR3 nucleotide sequence: TGTGCCAGCAGTTTAAGATCAACACTAAACTATGGCTACACCTTC. Encoded protein: CASSLRSTLNYGYTF. J is TRBJ1-2 and V is TRBV28; D not resolved. Trimming shortened V by 2 bases and J by 2 bases, and 12 bases separated the two germline ends. Per germline, CDR1 MDHEN and CDR2 SYDVKM. The CDR3 has 15 amino acids.

This clone turned up a few times. Other DNA variants within this sample encode the same CDR3. The gene calls are TRBV30 and TRBJ1-5; 8 positions agree with TRBD1. The ends lost 0 bases at V and 7 bases at J; junction bases unmatched: 8. Germline V lookup: CDR1 GTSNPN, CDR2 SVGIG (reference sequence). The CDR3 is 15 residues long. CDR3 residues: CAWSVGQGGSQPQHF. CDR3 nucleotide sequence: TGTGCCTGGAGTGTAGGACAGGGAGGAAGCCAGCCCCAGCATTTT.

This clone has just one count. The V and J genes are TRBV7-6 and TRBJ2-5, with D tentatively TRBD2 (6 bases). Trimming took off 6 bases at V and 2 bases at J, with 19 bases between the two ends. Germline V CDR1 and CDR2: SGHVS, FNYEAQ. The CDR3 covers 16 residues. The DNA for the CDR3 is TGTGCCAGCAGTCCCCCCCTAGCGATAGGGCAAGAGACCCAGTACTTC. Residues: CASSPPLAIGQETQYF. Drawing the rest from reference TRBV7-6 and TRBJ2-5, the complete variable domain is GAGVSQSPRYKVTKRGQDVALRCDPISGHVSLYWYRQALGQGPEFLTYFNYEAQQDKSGLPNDRFSAERPEGSISTLTIQRTEQRDSAMYRCASSPPLAIGQETQYFGPGTRLLVL.

This clone was counted a few times. This chain joins TRBV19 and TRBJ2-3, with 8 bases identical to TRBD1. This CDR3 is built from 17 residues. Germline assignment: CDR1 LNHDA and CDR2 SQIVND (reference sequence). The J segment lost 0 bases and the V segment lost 0 bases, leaving 5 bases of the junction unmatched. The CDR3: CASSIDGQGASTDTQYF. CDR3 nucleotides: TGTGCCAGTAGTATAGACGGACAGGGAGCAAGCACAGATACGCAGTATTTT.

This clone has a handful of counts. The chain combines TRBV5-4 with TRBJ2-1, with 7 bases lining up with TRBD2. The CDR3 extends over 13 amino acids. The V segment lost 4 bases and the J segment 15 bases; nucleotides outside the gene matches: 13. CDR1 SGHNT and CDR2 YYREEE come from the germline V gene (reference sequence). The CDR3 coding sequence is TGTGCCAGCAGCCCAGACTTAGCGGGTGAGGGGTTCTTC. Amino acids: CASSPDLAGEGFF.

There are a few counts of this clone. This chain connects TRBV7-2 to TRBJ2-7; 7 positions agree with TRBD1. CDR3 size: 16 residues. Germline V gene sequence: CDR1 SGHTA, CDR2 FQGNSA. V lost 1 base and J lost 2; bases outside the gene matches: 8. CDR3 bases: TGTGCCAGCAGCTTAGGAGTGGGACAGCCGGCCTACGAGCAGTACTTC. Translating it yields CASSLGVGQPAYEQYF.

This clone was detected a few times. This sequence joins TRBV15 and TRBJ2-3, with 8 bases aligning to TRBD1. V shed 0 bases and J 5 bases; nucleotides not matched to a gene: 10. Germline V gene data show CDR1 as LNHNV and CDR2 as YYDKDF (reference sequence). This CDR3 contains 17 residues. CDR3 sequence: CATSRDRRQGPGDTQYF. CDR3 DNA sequence: TGTGCCACCAGCAGAGATAGGAGACAGGGGCCGGGAGATACGCAGTATTTT. The full variable domain, its missing parts supplied by reference TRBV15 and TRBJ2-3, is DAMVIQNPRYQVTQFGKPVTLSCSQTLNHNVMYWYQQKSSQAPKLLFHYYDKDFNNEADTPDNFQSRRPNTSFCFLDIRSPGLGDTAMYLCATSRDRRQGPGDTQYFGPGTRLTVL.

This clone was seen a few times. The conserved final phenylalanine or tryptophan is absent from the CDR3, which likely points to a read error. The limits of the CDR3 on the DNA are not certain, so only TCRdb's listed CDR3 is given. The genes are TRBV23-1 and TRBJ1-2. TRBV23-1 is given ORF status, its function remaining uncertain. The length of the CDR3 is 10 amino acids, counting both ends. CDR3 sequence reads: CASSQSDPRD.

In this sample, this clone turned up a few times. V is TRBV6-5 and J is TRBJ2-2, with D unclear. The germline V gene encodes CDR1 MNHEY and CDR2 SVGAGI. This CDR3 is built from 15 residues. V shed 0 bases and J shed 3 bases, with 8 bases lying between them. The DNA for the CDR3 is TGTGCCAGCAGTTACTCGGGTCTAGACACCGGGGAGCTGTTTTTT. It specifies CASSYSGLDTGELFF.